This paragraph reports one T cell receptor beta chain. The antigen is unknown. This table comes from immunoSEQ multiplex PCR, and its TCRdb copy is limited to in-frame clones, with some not included. The sample contains about 120,000 clones, 86% of which appear only once. Trimming stripped 4 bases from V and 7 bases from J, with 10 bases between. Germline lookup yields CDR1 SEHNR and CDR2 FQNEAQ (reference sequence). This CDR3 region has 12 residues. These data belong to a study of cytomegalovirus exposure and HLA in healthy donors. Background on the study: The 120 validation repertoires matched the approximately 700 first-cohort repertoires in platform, a later analysis reported. Overall study results and limits: Using the classifier, cytomegalovirus status was reportedly diagnosed with high specificity and sensitivity. Cytomegalovirus-associated status was assigned to some 180 TCR beta chains.

This clonotype was sampled from a man younger than 30 in good health and CMV-seronegative. The chain combines TRBV7-9 with TRBJ1-2; D remains unclear. Sequenced material: PBMCs. CDR3 sequence: CASSWGESGYTF. DNA of the CDR3: TGTGCCAGCAGCTGGGGAGAAAGTGGCTACACCTTC.